The count of the clone carrying this T cell receptor (beta chain) is one. Trimming removed 4 bases from V and 6 bases from J; junction bases left unmatched: 8. The CDR3 covers 16 residues. Germline CDR1 SEHNR, CDR2 FQNEAQ (reference sequence). Sequencing used immunoSEQ multiplex PCR; TCRdb keeps in-frame clones, though not all of them. The sample has tens of thousands of clones, over 75% seen once. This entry belongs to a study of OX40 agonist ivuxolimab in advanced cancers. The receptor was derived from an adult with an advanced solid tumor such as melanoma, head and neck, liver or kidney cancer. The specimen comprised CD4+ or CD8+ T cells sorted from blood, sampled in a trial of the OX40 agonist ivuxolimab. V and J are TRBV7-9 and TRBJ2-1; TRBD2 agrees at 11 bases. This CDR3 reads CASSSETGLAGNEQFF. CDR3 nucleotides: TGTGCCAGCAGCTCCGAGACCGGACTAGCGGGCAATGAGCAGTTCTTC. The complete variable domain, with remaining parts taken from reference TRBV7-9 and TRBJ2-1, reads DTGVSQNPRHKITKRGQNVTFRCDPISEHNRLYWYRQTLGQGPEFLTYFQNEAQLEKSRLLSDRFSAERPKGSFSTLEIQRTEQGDSAMYLCASSSETGLAGNEQFFGPGTRLTVL.